This T cell receptor (beta chain) originates from a study of T cell repertoires in cytomegalovirus infection. As for the study in general: Alongside well-studied HLA-B-restricted CMV epitopes, recently identified HLA-C-restricted CMV epitopes were also used. It can be stated that public TCR beta signatures indicated CMV infection as well as a matching HLA type.

Germline-derived CDR1 and CDR2 are SEHNR and FQNEAQ (reference sequence). Between the trimmed V and J ends, which lost 4 bases and 6 bases, there was a span of 15 bases. This CDR3 is 15 amino acids long. TCRdb recomputed calls from the reads with MiXCR, one row per CDR3 protein. The top ten hold about 20% of the sample, which has 640,000 or so distinct CDR3 sequences, around 31% seen once. Notes on the study in general: Dominant in the ex vivo response were TCR beta clonotypes restricted by HLA-C and specific for CMV. Summed public TCR beta family frequency identified CMV carriers bearing the relevant HLA.

With regard to this clonotype: Its antigen remains unidentified.

This clonotype originated in a human donor in good health (CMV status not recorded). Some clones in this sample may be carry-over from other donors' samples. The J gene is TRBJ2-2, the V gene TRBV7-9; D perhaps matches TRBD1 (6 bases). The material sequenced was cultured PBMCs, taken from culture after CMV antigen stimulation. The CDR3 nucleotides read TGTGCCAGCAGCTGGGTACAGGGAAGCGCCGGGGAGCTGTTTTTT. This sequence encodes CASSWVQGSAGELFF.